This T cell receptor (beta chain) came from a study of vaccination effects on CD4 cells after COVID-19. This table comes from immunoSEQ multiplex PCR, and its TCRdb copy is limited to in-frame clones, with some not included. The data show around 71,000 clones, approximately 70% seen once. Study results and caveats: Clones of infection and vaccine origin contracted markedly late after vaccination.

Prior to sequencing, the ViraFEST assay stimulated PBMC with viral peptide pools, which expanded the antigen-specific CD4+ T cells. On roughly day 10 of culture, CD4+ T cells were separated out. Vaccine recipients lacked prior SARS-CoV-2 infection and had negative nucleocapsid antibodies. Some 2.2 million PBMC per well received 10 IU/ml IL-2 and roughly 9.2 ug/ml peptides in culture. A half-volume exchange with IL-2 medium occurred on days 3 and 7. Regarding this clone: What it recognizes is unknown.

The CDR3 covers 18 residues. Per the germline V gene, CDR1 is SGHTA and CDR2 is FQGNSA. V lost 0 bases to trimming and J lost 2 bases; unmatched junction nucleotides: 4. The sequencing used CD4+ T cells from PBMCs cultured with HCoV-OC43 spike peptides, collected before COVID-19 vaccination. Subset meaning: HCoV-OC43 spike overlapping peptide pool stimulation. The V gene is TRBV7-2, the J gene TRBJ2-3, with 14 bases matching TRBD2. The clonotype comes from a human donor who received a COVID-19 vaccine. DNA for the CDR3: TGTGCCAGCAGCTTAGCGCCGACTAGCGGGGGGGCCACAGATACGCAGTATTTT. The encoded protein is CASSLAPTSGGATDTQYF. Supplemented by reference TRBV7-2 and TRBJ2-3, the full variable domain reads GAGVSQSPSNKVTEKGKDVELRCDPISGHTALYWYRQSLGQGLEFLIYFQGNSAPDKSGLPSDRFSAERTGGSVSTLTIQRTQQEDSAVYLCASSLAPTSGGATDTQYFGPGTRLTVL.